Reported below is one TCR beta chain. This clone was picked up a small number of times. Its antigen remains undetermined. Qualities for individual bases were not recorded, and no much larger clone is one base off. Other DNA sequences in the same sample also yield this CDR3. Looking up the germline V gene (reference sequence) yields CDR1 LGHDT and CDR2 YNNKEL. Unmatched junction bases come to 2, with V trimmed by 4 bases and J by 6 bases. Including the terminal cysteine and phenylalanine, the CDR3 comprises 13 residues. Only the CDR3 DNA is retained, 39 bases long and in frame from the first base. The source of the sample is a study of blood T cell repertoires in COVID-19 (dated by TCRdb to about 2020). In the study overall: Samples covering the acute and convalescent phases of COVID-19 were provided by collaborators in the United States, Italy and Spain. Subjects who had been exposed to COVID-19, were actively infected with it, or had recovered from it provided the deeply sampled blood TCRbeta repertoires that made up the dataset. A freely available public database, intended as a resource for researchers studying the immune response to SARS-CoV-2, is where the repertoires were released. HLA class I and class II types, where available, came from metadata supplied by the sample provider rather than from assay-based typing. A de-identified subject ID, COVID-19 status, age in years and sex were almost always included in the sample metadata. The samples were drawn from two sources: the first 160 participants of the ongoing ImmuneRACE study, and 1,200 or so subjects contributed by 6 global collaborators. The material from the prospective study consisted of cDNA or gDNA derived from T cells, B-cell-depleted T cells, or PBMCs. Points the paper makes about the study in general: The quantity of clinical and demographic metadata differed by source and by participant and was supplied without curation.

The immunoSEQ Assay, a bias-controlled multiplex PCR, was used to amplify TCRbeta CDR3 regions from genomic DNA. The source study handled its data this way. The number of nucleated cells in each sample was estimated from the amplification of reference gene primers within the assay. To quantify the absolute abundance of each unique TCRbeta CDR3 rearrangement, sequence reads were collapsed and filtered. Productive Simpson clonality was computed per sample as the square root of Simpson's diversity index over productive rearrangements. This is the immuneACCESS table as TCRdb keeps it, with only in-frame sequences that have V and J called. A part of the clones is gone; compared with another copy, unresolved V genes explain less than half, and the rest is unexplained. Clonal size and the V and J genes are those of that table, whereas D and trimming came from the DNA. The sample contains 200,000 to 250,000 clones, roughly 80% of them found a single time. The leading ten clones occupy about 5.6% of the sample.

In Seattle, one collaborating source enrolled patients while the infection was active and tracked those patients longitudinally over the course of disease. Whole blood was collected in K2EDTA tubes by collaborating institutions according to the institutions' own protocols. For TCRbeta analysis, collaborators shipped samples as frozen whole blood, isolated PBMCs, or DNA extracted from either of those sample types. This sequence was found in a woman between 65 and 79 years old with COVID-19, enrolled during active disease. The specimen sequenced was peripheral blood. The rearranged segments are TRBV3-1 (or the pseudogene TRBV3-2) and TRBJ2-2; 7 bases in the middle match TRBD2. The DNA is TGTGCCAGCAGCCCTGGGAGGGCCGGGGAGCTGTTTTTT. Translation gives CASSPGRAGELFF.